This T cell receptor (beta chain) is drawn from a study of cytomegalovirus exposure and HLA in healthy donors. Study-wide results and limits: Most observed TCR sequences were rare, whereas some public TCRs were detected in many donors. The HLA-A and HLA-B alleles of most subjects were reportedly predicted accurately from TCR beta sequences. In an earlier analysis, about 87% or about 30%: the productive usage of most TCR beta V segments.

In the PCR, 60 Vbeta and 13 Jbeta primers were used. This table comes from immunoSEQ multiplex PCR, and its TCRdb copy is limited to in-frame clones, with some not included. The data hold fewer than 200,000 clones, with about three quarters observed a single time. Turning to this clone: Antigen unknown.

This TCR came from a woman aged 40 to 50 in good health and CMV-seropositive. Material for sequencing was PBMCs.

The CDR3 spells CASSEALAGGSTDTQYF. CDR3 coding DNA: TGCGCCAGCAGTGAGGCTCTAGCGGGGGGCAGCACAGATACGCAGTATTTT. The chain uses TRBV10-2 and TRBJ2-3, with 11 bases lining up with TRBD2. Unmatched junction bases numbered 4, after V lost 2 bases and J lost 0 bases. This CDR3 has 17 amino acids. Germline V gene data show CDR1 as WSHSY and CDR2 as SAAADI.